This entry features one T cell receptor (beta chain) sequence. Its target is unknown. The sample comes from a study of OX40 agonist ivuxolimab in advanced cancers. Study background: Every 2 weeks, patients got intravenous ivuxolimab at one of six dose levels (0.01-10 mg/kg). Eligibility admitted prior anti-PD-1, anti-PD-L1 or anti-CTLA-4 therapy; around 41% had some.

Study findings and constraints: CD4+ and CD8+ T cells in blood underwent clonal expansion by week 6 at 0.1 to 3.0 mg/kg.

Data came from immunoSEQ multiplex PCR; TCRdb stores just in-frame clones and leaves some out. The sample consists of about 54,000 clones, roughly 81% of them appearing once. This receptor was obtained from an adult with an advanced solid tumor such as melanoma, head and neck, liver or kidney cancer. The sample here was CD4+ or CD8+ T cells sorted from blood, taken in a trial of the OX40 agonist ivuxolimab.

The CDR3 nucleotides are TGTGCCAGCAGTGACTTTGGGACAGGGGATCGTGGCTACACCTTC. Amino acids: CASSDFGTGDRGYTF. The gene calls are TRBV2 and TRBJ1-2; 10 positions match TRBD1. CDR3 length: 15 amino acids. V shed 3 bases, J shed 7 bases, and the junction held 8 bases outside the gene matches. Germline V gene sequence: CDR1 SNHLY, CDR2 FYNNEI.